The 18 T cell receptor beta chains below come from one sample, sequenced in a study of blood T cell repertoires in COVID-19. Sequenced by immunoSEQ multiplex PCR; TCRdb stores in-frame clones only, minus some. In the table there are nearly 350,000 clones, roughly 90% of which are singletons. Sequences were obtained from peripheral blood. Receptors originate from a woman in her 70s with COVID-19, enrolled during active disease.

The genes are TRBV7-9 and TRBJ2-7; 8 nucleotides agree with TRBD2. The CDR3 is made up of 14 amino acids. From germline, CDR1 is SEHNR and CDR2 FQNEAQ (reference sequence). V gave up 5 bases and J gave up 5 bases; unmatched junction bases: 8. The DNA for the CDR3 is TGTGCCAGCAGCCCCTTAGCGGGGTTAAACGAGCAGTACTTC. It codes for CASSPLAGLNEQYF.

The V and J genes are TRBV10-3 and TRBJ2-3; 9 bases line up with TRBD2. Germline CDR1 ENHRY, CDR2 SYGVKD. The length of the CDR3 is 14 residues. The V gene end was trimmed by 10 bases and the J gene end by 3 bases; junction bases not matched to a gene: 8. In DNA, the CDR3 is TGTGCCACCCTGAGCGGGGGGCCTACAGATACGCAGTATTTT. Its translation is CATLSGGPTDTQYF.

The rearrangement links TRBV5-8 to TRBJ1-3; D gene ambiguous. The germline V and J ends were trimmed by 1 base and 0 bases, with 8 bases remaining between them. Germline CDR1 is SGHTS and CDR2 is YDEGEE. The CDR3 consists of 15 residues. This CDR3 reads CASSLRGLSGNTIYF. CDR3 sequence (DNA): TGTGCCAGCAGCTTGCGCGGCCTCTCTGGAAACACCATATATTTT.

This clone has only a few counts. The gene calls are TRBV19 and TRBJ2-7, with TRBD2 matching over 11 bases. The CDR3 spans 13 residues. V lost 5 bases to trimming and J lost 6 bases; unmatched junction nucleotides: 3. The V gene's germline CDR1 is LNHDA and CDR2 SQIVND (reference sequence). CDR3 sequence (DNA): TGTGCCAGTAGTTCTAGCGGGGGGAGCGAGCAGTACTTC. Translation: CASSSSGGSEQYF.

In the case of this clone: One junction end does not reproduce the germline sequence, and a read error may be involved. CDR3 residues: CASNLRNRADGYTF. The CDR3 DNA is TGTGCCAGCAACTTACGGAACAGGGCCGATGGCTACACCTTC. The rearrangement uses TRBV7-2 and TRBJ1-2; possibly TRBD1 for D (6 bases). CDR3 length: 14 residues. Germline CDR1 SGHTA, CDR2 FQGNSA. Combining the CDR3 with reference TRBV7-2 and TRBJ1-2 gives the whole variable domain GAGVSQSPSNKVTEKGKDVELRCDPISGHTALYWYRQSLGQGLEFLIYFQGNSAPDKSGLPSDRFSAERTGGSVSTLTIQRTQQEDSAVYLCASNLRNRADGYTFGSGTRLTVV.

V usage is TRBV11-2 and J usage is TRBJ2-7; 10 bases agree with TRBD2. This CDR3 is 14 amino acids long. Germline V gene lookup returns CDR1 SGHAT and CDR2 FQNNGV. With V trimmed by 4 bases and J by 4 bases, 4 bases remained unmatched. The CDR3 nucleotides are TGTGCCAGCAGCTCCTGGACTAGCGGATACGAGCAGTACTTC. Translating gives CASSSWTSGYEQYF. Full variable domain (remainder filled in from reference TRBV11-2 and TRBJ2-7): EAGVAQSPRYKIIEKRQSVAFWCNPISGHATLYWYQQILGQGPKLLIQFQNNGVVDDSQLPKDRFSAERLKGVDSTLKIQPAKLEDSAVYLCASSSWTSGYEQYFGPGTRLTVT.

The chain combines TRBV24-1 with TRBJ1-2, with 11 bases aligning to TRBD1. Germline trimming cut 2 bases from V and 6 bases from J; bases unmatched to any gene: 4. The germline gives CDR1 KGHDR, CDR2 SFDVKD. CDR3 length: 15 amino acids. For the CDR3, the DNA is TGTGCCACCAGTGATTCAAGGGGACAGGGGGATGGCTACACCTTC. Its translation is CATSDSRGQGDGYTF.

This chain connects TRBV6-5 to TRBJ1-2; unclear D gene. V lost 2 bases and J 7 bases, leaving 11 bases between the germline ends. The CDR3 loop spans 13 amino acids. Germline values: CDR1 MNHEY, CDR2 SVGAGI. The CDR3 DNA sequence: TGTGCCAGCAGTTACGAGGGATGGTTTGGCTACACCTTC. Translating it yields CASSYEGWFGYTF.

CDR3 sequence: CASSSRLAGGQETQYF. The CDR3 nucleotides read TGTGCCAGCAGCTCCAGACTAGCGGGGGGCCAAGAGACCCAGTACTTC. The V call is TRBV7-2, the J call TRBJ2-5; the match to TRBD2 covers 13 bases. Germline CDR1 and CDR2: SGHTA and FQGNSA. The length of the CDR3 is 16 residues. V dropped 4 bases and J dropped 1; count of bases not matched to a gene: 3.

This sequence joins TRBV7-9 and TRBJ2-3, with a tentative D call TRBD1 (6 bases). Germline V CDR1 and CDR2: SEHNR, FQNEAQ (reference sequence). The CDR3 spans 16 residues. Trimming stripped 5 bases from V and 0 bases from J, with 15 bases between. The CDR3 coding sequence is TGTGCCAGCAGCCATACTGACAGGCCTAGCACAGATACGCAGTATTTT. Translation gives CASSHTDRPSTDTQYF. Full variable domain (missing parts from reference TRBV7-9 and TRBJ2-3): DTGVSQNPRHKITKRGQNVTFRCDPISEHNRLYWYRQTLGQGPEFLTYFQNEAQLEKSRLLSDRFSAERPKGSFSTLEIQRTEQGDSAMYLCASSHTDRPSTDTQYFGPGTRLTVL.

The J gene is TRBJ2-1, the V gene TRBV5-4; the D gene is possibly TRBD1 (5 bases). This CDR3 comprises 11 residues. Germline V gene lookup returns CDR1 SGHNT and CDR2 YYREEE (reference sequence). V lost 5 bases to trimming and J lost 8 bases, with 8 bases between them. The CDR3 region is CASSPGYEQFF. DNA for the CDR3: TGTGCCAGCAGTCCAGGGTATGAGCAGTTCTTC.

V usage is TRBV5-8 and J usage is TRBJ2-7; weak D call: TRBD2 (6 bases). Germline loops: CDR1 SGHTS, CDR2 YDEGEE. V gave up 7 bases and J gave up 4 bases, with 21 bases separating them. The CDR3 consists of 15 residues. The chain's CDR3 is CASATTGLRAYEQYF. DNA of the CDR3: TGTGCCAGCGCCACCACGGGACTGCGGGCGTACGAGCAGTACTTC.

The V gene is TRBV2, the J gene TRBJ2-3; 7 bases match TRBD1. CDR1 is SNHLY and CDR2 is FYNNEI in the germline V gene. This CDR3 spans 15 amino acids. V shed 3 bases and J 3 bases; nucleotides not matched to a gene: 6. The DNA for the CDR3 is TGTGCCAGCAGTGATAGGGCAGGGGGTACAGATACGCAGTATTTT. It encodes CASSDRAGGTDTQYF.

V and J are TRBV2 and TRBJ1-1; D is ambiguous. Germline CDR1 reads SNHLY; CDR2 reads FYNNEI. The length of the CDR3 is 13 residues. With 0 bases removed from V and 2 bases from J, the gap between germline ends came to 4 bases. The CDR3 region has the DNA TGTGCCAGCAGTGAAGCGGCTAACACTGAAGCTTTCTTT. Translating it yields CASSEAANTEAFF. The full variable domain, with the rest looked up from reference TRBV2 and TRBJ1-1, is EPEVTQTPSHQVTQMGQEVILRCVPISNHLYFYWYRQILGQKVEFLVSFYNNEISEKSEIFDDQFSVERPDGSNFTLKIRSTKLEDSAMYFCASSEAANTEAFFGQGTRLTVV.

J is TRBJ1-5 and V is TRBV6-1; TRBD1 aligns across 7 bases. J gave up 6 bases and V 3 bases, and 8 bases lay outside the gene matches. CDR1 is MNHNS and CDR2 is SASEGT in the germline V gene. The CDR3 covers 15 residues. CDR3 protein: CASSDQTGIGQPQHF. CDR3 nucleotides: TGTGCCAGCAGTGACCAGACAGGGATCGGTCAGCCCCAGCATTTT.

V and J are TRBV30 and TRBJ1-2; TRBD1 matches at 9 bases. The CDR3 has 14 residues. Germline CDR1 GTSNPN, CDR2 SVGIG (reference sequence). V gave up 5 bases and J gave up 6 bases; unmatched junction bases: 10. The CDR3 is CAWSTGTGLNGYTF. DNA of the CDR3: TGTGCCTGGTCGACCGGGACAGGGTTAAATGGCTACACCTTC.

The chain employs TRBV5-6 and TRBJ1-1, with 7 nucleotides matching TRBD1. The CDR3 is 13 amino acids. With V trimmed by 5 bases and J by 5 bases, 6 bases remained unmatched. Germline V gene lookup returns CDR1 SGHDT and CDR2 YYEEEE. CDR3 region: CASSQTGRTEAFF. The CDR3 DNA sequence: TGTGCCAGCAGTCAGACAGGGAGGACTGAAGCTTTCTTT.

As to this clone: A junction end diverges from the germline sequence, so it may reflect a read error. The chain couples TRBV5-4 to TRBJ1-2; the match to TRBD1 covers 7 bases. Germline CDR1 is SGHNT and CDR2 is YYREEE (reference sequence). This CDR3 is built from 14 residues. The CDR3 spells CASSTGTANDGYTF. CDR3 nucleotide sequence: TGTGCCAGCAGCACCGGGACAGCTAACGATGGCTACACCTTC.